The present T cell receptor beta chain was sequenced within a study of regulatory T cells in long-lasting Graves disease. Study-wide points: More public clonotypes were shared by persistent patients (approximately 3,000) than by new patients (under 1,000). Small sample size may have lowered accuracy.

This CDR3 has 15 residues. V gave up 0 bases and J gave up 0 bases, with 7 bases separating them. Germline V gives CDR1 LGHNA, CDR2 YSLEER. Assembly of TCR beta libraries relied on iRepertoire HTBI primers together with Arm-PCR of CDR3 regions. MiXCR was run by TCRdb on the multiplex PCR reads, yielding one entry per CDR3 protein. Among a few hundred thousand distinct CDR3 sequences listed, 14% to 15% were seen once. Regarding time point: newly diagnosed GD, antithyroid drugs for less than 3 months. Making the TCR library involved RNA that had been extracted from PBMCs. In this sample, this clonotype turned up a few times. Its antigen is unknown. Separately, the same data were catalogued under a study of T cells in Graves' hyperthyroidism and ophthalmopathy. That source adds: Graves' hyperthyroidism showing no ophthalmopathy progression within 18 months was considered stable. Separating ophthalmopathy from stable hyperthyroidism was achieved by a 13 V-J model.

This rearrangement joins TRBV4-3 to TRBJ2-3; the D gene is possibly TRBD2 (6 bases). This sample comprised peripheral blood mononuclear cells (PBMCs), obtained at new diagnosis, from a patient treated with antithyroid drugs. The source is a woman in her thirties or forties with Graves disease. The CDR3, as DNA: TGCGCCAGCAGCCAAGATCTAGCGAGCACAGATACGCAGTATTTT. Its protein product is CASSQDLASTDTQYF.